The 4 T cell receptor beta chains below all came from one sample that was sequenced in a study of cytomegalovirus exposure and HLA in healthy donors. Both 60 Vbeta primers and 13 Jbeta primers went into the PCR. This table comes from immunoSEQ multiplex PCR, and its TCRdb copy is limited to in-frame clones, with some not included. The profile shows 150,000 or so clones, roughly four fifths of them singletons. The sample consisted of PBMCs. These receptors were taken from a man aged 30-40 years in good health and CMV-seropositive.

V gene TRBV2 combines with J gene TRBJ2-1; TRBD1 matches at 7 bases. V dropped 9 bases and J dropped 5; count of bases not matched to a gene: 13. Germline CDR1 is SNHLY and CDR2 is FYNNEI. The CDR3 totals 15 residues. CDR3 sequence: CASKGQGVTNNEQFF. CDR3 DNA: TGTGCCAGTAAAGGGCAGGGGGTGACGAACAATGAGCAGTTCTTC.

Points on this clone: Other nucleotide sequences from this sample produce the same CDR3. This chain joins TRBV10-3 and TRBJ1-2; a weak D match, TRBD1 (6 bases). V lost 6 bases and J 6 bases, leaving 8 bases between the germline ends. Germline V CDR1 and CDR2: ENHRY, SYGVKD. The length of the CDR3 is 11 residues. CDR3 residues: CAIRDSHGYTF. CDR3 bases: TGTGCCATCAGGGACAGCCATGGCTACACCTTC.

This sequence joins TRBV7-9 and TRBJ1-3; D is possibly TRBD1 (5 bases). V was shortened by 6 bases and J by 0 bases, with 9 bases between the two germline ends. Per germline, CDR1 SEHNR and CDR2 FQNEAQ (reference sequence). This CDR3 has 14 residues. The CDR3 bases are TGTGCCAGCAGAGGGGCCGGCTCTGGAAACACCATATATTTT. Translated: CASRGAGSGNTIYF.

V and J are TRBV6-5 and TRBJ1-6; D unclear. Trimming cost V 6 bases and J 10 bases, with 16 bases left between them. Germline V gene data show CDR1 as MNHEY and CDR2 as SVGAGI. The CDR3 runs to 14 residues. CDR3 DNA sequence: TGTGCCAGCAGGAACCGAGGGTCAAGCTCACCCCTCCACTTT. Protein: CASRNRGSSSPLHF.